The T cell receptor (beta chain) under discussion was sequenced for a study of T cell responses to AZD1222 COVID-19 vaccine. CDR1 LGHDT and CDR2 YNNKEL come from the germline V gene (reference sequence). Trimming stripped 0 bases from V and 8 bases from J, with 10 bases between. The CDR3 runs to 13 residues. Clones were read by immunoSEQ multiplex PCR, and TCRdb kept only the in-frame ones, dropping some. The data hold 86,000 or so clones, with roughly nine tenths observed a single time. The receptor comes from an adult in good health. The sample here was peripheral blood, taken on day 0 of AZD1222 vaccination. The J gene is TRBJ1-2, the V gene TRBV3-1 (or the pseudogene TRBV3-2); D ambiguous. The CDR3 sequence is CASSQDGLSGYTF. The CDR3 coding sequence is TGTGCCAGCAGCCAAGACGGATTGTCGGGCTACACCTTC.